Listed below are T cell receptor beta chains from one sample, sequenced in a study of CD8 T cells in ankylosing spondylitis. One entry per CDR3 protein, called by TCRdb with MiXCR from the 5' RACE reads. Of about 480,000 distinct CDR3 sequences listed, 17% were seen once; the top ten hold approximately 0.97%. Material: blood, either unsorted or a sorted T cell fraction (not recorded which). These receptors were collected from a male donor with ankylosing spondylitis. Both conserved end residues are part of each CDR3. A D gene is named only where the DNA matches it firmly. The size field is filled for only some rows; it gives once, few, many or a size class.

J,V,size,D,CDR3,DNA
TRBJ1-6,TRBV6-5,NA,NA,CASSYRGGPPLHF,TGTGCCAGCAGTTACCGAGGGGGGCCACCCCTCCACTTT
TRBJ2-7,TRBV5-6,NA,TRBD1,CASSPGTGFAEQYF,TGTGCCAGCAGCCCCGGGACAGGGTTTGCCGAGCAGTACTTC
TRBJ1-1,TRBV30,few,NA,CAWTPLDRATEAFF,TGTGCCTGGACTCCCTTAGACAGAGCCACTGAAGCTTTCTTT
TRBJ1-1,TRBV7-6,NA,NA,CASSLYESAGVAFF,TGTGCCAGCAGCTTATATGAATCTGCAGGGGTGGCTTTCTTT
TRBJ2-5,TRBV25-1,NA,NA,CASTGWETQYF,TGTGCCAGCACAGGGTGGGAGACCCAGTACTTC
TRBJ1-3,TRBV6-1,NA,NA,CASSERRAGNTIYF,TGTGCCAGCAGTGAAAGGAGGGCTGGAAACACCATATATTTT
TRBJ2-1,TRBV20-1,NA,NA,CSARGGRGPNEQFF,TGCAGTGCTAGAGGGGGGCGGGGTCCCAATGAGCAGTTCTTC
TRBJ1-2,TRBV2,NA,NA,CASSADSYGYTF,TGTGCCAGCAGTGCGGACAGCTATGGCTACACCTTC
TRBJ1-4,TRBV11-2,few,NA,CASSLGSGDDEKLFF,TGTGCCAGCAGCTTAGGGTCGGGGGACGATGAAAAACTGTTTTTT
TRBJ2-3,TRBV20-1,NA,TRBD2,CSANVAGTDTQYF,TGCAGTGCTAATGTAGCGGGAACAGATACGCAGTATTTT
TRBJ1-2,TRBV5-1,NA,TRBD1,CASSYQPGQDISYGYTF,TGCGCCAGCAGCTACCAACCGGGACAGGATATTTCCTATGGCTACACCTTC
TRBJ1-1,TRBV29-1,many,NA,CSVATQGQRTEAFF,TGCAGCGTTGCGACACAGGGACAACGGACTGAAGCTTTCTTT
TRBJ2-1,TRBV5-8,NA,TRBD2,CASSSNSGRAHFSEQFF,TGTGCCAGCAGCTCCAATAGCGGGAGGGCCCACTTTAGTGAGCAGTTCTTC
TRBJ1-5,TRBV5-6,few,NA,CASSVGPKGPQHF,TGTGCCAGCAGCGTGGGACCGAAGGGGCCCCAGCATTTT
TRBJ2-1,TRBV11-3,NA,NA,CASSLVTQGLNEQFF,TGTGCCAGCAGCTTAGTTACCCAGGGCCTAAATGAGCAGTTCTTC
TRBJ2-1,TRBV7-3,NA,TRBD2,CASSTTPRGSGSYNEQFF,TGTGCCAGCAGCACTACCCCTCGTGGTAGCGGGAGCTACAATGAGCAGTTCTTC
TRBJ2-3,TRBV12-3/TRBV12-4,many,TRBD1,CASSLALGQGTDTQYF,TGTGCCAGCAGTTTAGCGCTTGGACAGGGTACAGATACGCAGTATTTT
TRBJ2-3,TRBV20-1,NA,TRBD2,CSTLPAGGRVRTDTQYF,TGCAGTACCCTCCCCGCGGGGGGGCGAGTAAGGACAGATACGCAGTATTTT
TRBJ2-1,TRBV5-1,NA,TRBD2,CASSLARGGINNEQFF,TGCGCCAGCAGCTTGGCGCGGGGGGGGATCAACAATGAGCAGTTCTTC
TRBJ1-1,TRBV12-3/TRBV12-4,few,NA,CASSLGTGAGRTEAFF,TGTGCCAGCAGTTTAGGTACGGGGGCCGGAAGAACTGAAGCTTTCTTT
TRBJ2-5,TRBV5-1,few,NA,CASRGGTGQETQYF,TGCGCCAGCAGGGGCGGAACCGGGCAAGAGACCCAGTACTTC
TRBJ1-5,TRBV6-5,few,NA,CASSYGQGIQPQHF,TGTGCCAGCAGTTACGGGCAGGGGATTCAGCCCCAGCATTTT
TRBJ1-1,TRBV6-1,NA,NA,CASTSKTANTEAFF,TGTGCCAGCACATCCAAGACAGCGAACACTGAAGCTTTCTTT
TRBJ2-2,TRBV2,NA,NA,CASSDRGVNTGELFF,TGTGCCAGCAGTGACAGGGGCGTGAACACCGGGGAGCTGTTTTTT